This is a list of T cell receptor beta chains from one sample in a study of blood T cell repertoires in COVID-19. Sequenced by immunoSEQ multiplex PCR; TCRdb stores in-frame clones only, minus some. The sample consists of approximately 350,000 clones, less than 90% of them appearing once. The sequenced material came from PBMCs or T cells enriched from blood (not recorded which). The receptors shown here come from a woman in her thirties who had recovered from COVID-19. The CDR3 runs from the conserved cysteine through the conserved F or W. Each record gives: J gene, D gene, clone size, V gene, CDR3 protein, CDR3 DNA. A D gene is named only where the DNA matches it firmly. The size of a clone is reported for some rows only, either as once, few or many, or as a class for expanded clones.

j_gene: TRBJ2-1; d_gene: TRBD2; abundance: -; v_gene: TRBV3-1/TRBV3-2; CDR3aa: CASSDKILAGGLNEQFF; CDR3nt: TGTGCCAGCAGCGATAAAATACTAGCGGGAGGATTGAATGAGCAGTTCTTC
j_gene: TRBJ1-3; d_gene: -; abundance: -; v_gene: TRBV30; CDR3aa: CAWSPGTHSGNTIYF; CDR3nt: TGTGCCTGGAGTCCCGGGACACATTCTGGAAACACCATATATTTT
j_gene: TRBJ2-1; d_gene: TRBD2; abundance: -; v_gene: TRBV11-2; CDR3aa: CASSSRTSGGPYNEQFF; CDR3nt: TGTGCCAGCAGCTCCCGGACTAGCGGGGGACCTTACAATGAGCAGTTCTTC
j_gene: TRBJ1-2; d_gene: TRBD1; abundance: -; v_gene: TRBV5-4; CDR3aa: CASSPPTGGDGYTF; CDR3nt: TGTGCCAGCAGCCCTCCGACAGGGGGGGATGGCTACACCTTC
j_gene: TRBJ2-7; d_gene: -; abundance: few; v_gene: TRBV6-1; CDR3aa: CASSEDIYEQYF; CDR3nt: TGTGCCAGCAGTGAAGACATCTACGAGCAGTACTTC
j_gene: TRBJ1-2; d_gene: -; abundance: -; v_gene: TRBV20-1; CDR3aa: CSAREHYGYTF; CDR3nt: TGCAGTGCTAGGGAGCACTATGGCTACACCTTC
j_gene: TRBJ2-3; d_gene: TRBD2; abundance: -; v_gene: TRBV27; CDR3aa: CASMGLSTDTQYF; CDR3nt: TGTGCCAGTATGGGACTAAGCACAGATACGCAGTATTTT
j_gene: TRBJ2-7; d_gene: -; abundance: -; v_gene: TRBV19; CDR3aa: CASSIDPSTYEQYF; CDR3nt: TGTGCCAGTAGTATAGATCCTAGCACCTACGAGCAGTACTTC
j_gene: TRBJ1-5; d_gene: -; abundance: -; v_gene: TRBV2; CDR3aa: CASRDTGHNQPQHF; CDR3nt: TGTGCCAGCAGGGACACAGGGCACAATCAGCCCCAGCATTTT
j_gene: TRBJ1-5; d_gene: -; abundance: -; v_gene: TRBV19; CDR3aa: CASSIGGGGNQPQHF; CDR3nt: TGTGCCAGTAGTATAGGGGGAGGGGGGAATCAGCCCCAGCATTTT
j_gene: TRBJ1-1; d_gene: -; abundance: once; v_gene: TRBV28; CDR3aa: CASSLRVGNTEAFF; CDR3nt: TGTGCCAGCAGTCTCCGGGTGGGGAACACTGAAGCTTTCTTT
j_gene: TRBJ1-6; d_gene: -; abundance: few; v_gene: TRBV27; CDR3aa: CASSYGREGLGSPLHF; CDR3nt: TGTGCCAGCAGTTATGGGAGGGAGGGATTGGGTTCACCCCTCCACTTT
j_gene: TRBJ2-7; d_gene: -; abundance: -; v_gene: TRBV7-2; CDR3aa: CASSFSPSYEQYF; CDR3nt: TGTGCCAGCAGCTTTTCTCCCTCCTACGAGCAGTACTTC
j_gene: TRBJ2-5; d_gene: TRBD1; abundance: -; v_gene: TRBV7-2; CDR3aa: CASSSQGATETQYF; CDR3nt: TGTGCCAGCAGCTCCCAGGGGGCGACAGAGACCCAGTACTTC
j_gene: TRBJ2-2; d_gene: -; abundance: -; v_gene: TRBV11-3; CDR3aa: CASSLREGNTGELFF; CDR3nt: TGTGCCAGCAGCTTACGGGAAGGGAACACCGGGGAGCTGTTTTTT
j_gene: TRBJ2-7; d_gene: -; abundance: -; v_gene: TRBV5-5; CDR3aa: CASSEVYEQYF; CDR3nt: TGTGCCAGCAGCGAGGTCTACGAGCAGTACTTC
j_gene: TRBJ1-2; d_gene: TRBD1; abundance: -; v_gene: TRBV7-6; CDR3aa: CASSLFPGQKYGYTF; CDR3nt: TGTGCCAGCAGCCTATTTCCGGGACAGAAGTATGGCTACACCTTC
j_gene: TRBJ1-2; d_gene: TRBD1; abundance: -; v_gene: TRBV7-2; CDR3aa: CASSLETGNYGYTF; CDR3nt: TGTGCCAGCAGCTTAGAGACAGGGAACTATGGCTACACCTTC
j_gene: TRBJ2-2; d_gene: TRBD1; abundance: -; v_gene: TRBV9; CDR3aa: CASSAGRSGGGTGELFF; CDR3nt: TGTGCCAGCAGCGCCGGTAGGTCAGGGGGCGGCACCGGGGAGCTGTTTTTT
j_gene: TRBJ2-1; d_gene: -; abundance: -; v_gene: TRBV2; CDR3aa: CASKGTGGGNEQFF; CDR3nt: TGTGCCAGCAAGGGAACGGGTGGCGGGAATGAGCAGTTCTTC
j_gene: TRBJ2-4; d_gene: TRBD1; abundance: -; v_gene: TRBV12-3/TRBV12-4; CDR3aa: CASRTTGDIQYF; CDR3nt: TGTGCCAGCAGAACGACAGGGGACATTCAGTACTTC
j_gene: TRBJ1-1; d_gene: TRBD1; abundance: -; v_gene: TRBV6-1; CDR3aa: CASSKDRTNTEAFF; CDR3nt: TGTGCCAGCAGTAAGGACAGGACCAACACTGAAGCTTTCTTT
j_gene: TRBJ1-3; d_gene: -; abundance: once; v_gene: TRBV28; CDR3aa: CASSSTGIGNTIYF; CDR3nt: TGTGCCAGCAGTTCCACAGGGATTGGAAACACCATATATTTT
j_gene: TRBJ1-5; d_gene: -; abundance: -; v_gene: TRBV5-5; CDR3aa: CASRLQQGQPQHF; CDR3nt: TGTGCCAGCAGACTACAACAGGGACAGCCCCAGCATTTT
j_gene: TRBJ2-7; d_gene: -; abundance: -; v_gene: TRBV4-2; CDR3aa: CASSRGGATASYEQYF; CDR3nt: TGTGCCAGCAGCCGGGGGGGGGCGACAGCCTCCTACGAGCAGTACTTC
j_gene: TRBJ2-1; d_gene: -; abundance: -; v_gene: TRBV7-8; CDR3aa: CASSFTGAGQFF; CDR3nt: TGTGCCAGCAGCTTCACCGGTGCCGGGCAGTTCTTC
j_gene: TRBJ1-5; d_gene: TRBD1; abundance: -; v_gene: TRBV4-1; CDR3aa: CASSQAQGVSQPQHF; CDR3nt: TGCGCCAGCAGCCAAGCTCAGGGGGTAAGTCAGCCCCAGCATTTT
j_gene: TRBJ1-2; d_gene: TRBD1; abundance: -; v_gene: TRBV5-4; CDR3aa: CASSLEGGARRGYGYTF; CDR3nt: TGTGCCAGCAGCTTGGAAGGGGGCGCACGGAGGGGGTATGGCTACACCTTC
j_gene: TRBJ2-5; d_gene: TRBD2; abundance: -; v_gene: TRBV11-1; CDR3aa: CASSLPGLAGFQTQYF; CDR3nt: TGTGCCAGCAGCTTACCGGGACTAGCGGGGTTTCAGACCCAGTACTTC
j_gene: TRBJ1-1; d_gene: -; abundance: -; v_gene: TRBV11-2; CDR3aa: CASSYRVNTEAFF; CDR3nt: TGTGCCAGCAGCTACAGGGTTAACACTGAAGCTTTCTTT
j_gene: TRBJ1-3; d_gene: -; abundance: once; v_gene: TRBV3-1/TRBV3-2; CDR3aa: CASSQDSGTGNTIYF; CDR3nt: TGTGCCAGCAGCCAGGATTCGGGGACTGGAAACACCATATATTTT
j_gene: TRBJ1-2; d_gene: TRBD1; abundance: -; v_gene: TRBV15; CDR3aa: CATSRRHPGTGVYGYTF; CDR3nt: TGTGCCACCAGCAGACGCCATCCCGGGACAGGGGTCTATGGCTACACCTTC
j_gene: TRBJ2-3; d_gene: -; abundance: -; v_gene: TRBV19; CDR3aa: CASSAPGRGNAEQYF; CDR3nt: TGTGCCAGTAGCGCCCCGGGACGGGGGAATGCAGAGCAGTATTTT
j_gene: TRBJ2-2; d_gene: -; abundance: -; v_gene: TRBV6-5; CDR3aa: CAGLGGTGELFF; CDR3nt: TGTGCCGGACTGGGCGGCACCGGGGAGCTGTTTTTT
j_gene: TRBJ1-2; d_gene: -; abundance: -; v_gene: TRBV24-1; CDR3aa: CATSKENYGYTF; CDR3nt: TGTGCCACCAGTAAGGAGAACTATGGCTACACCTTC
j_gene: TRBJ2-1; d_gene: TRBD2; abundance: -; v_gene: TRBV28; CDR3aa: CASSLNGGLAEGGQFF; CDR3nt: TGTGCCAGCAGTTTGAATGGGGGACTAGCGGAGGGTGGGCAGTTCTTC
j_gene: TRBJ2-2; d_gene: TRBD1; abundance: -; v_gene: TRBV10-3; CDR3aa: CAISESTGGGGELFF; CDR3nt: TGTGCCATCAGTGAGTCGACAGGGGGCGGCGGGGAGCTGTTTTTT
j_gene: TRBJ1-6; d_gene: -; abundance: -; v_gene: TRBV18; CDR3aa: CASSPSQGGSPLHF; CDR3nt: TGTGCCAGCTCACCTTCGCAGGGTGGTTCACCCCTCCACTTT
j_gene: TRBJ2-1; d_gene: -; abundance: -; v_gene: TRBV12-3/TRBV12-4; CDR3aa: CASSFQDLDEQFF; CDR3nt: TGTGCCAGCAGTTTCCAGGACTTGGATGAGCAGTTCTTC
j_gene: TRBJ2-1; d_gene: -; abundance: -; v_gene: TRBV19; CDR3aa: CASSIGNYYNEQFF; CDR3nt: TGTGCCAGTAGTATAGGAAACTACTACAATGAGCAGTTCTTC
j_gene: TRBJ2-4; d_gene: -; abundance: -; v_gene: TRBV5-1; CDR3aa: CASSFGGSKNIQYF; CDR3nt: TGCGCCAGCAGCTTTGGAGGGTCCAAAAACATTCAGTACTTC
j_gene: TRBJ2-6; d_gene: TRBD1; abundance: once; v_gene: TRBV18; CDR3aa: CASSDRGSGANVLTF; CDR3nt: TGTGCCAGCTCAGACAGGGGCTCTGGGGCCAACGTCCTGACTTTC
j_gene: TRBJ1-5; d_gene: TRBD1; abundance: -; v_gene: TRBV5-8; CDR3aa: CASSLRTGIGQPQHF; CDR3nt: TGTGCCAGCAGCCTCCGGACAGGGATAGGTCAGCCCCAGCATTTT
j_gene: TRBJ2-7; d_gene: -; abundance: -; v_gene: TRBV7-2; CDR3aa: CASSLAGAFSYEQYF; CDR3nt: TGTGCCAGCAGCTTAGCGGGAGCCTTTTCCTACGAGCAGTACTTC
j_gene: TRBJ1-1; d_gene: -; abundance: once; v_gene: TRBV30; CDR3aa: CAWNTGWDTEAFF; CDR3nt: TGTGCCTGGAACACAGGGTGGGACACTGAAGCTTTCTTT
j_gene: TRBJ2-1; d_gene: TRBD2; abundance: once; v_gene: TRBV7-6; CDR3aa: CASSSAGTSSLWYNEQFF; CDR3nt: TGTGCCAGCAGCTCCGCCGGGACTAGTTCCCTATGGTACAATGAGCAGTTCTTC
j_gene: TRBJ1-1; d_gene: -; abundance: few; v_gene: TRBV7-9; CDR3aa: CASTHYGLNTEAFF; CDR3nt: TGTGCCAGCACCCACTATGGGTTGAACACTGAAGCTTTCTTT
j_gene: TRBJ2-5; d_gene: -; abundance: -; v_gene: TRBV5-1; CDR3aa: CASSGDIGGTQYF; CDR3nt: TGCGCCAGCAGCGGGGACATTGGAGGGACCCAGTACTTC
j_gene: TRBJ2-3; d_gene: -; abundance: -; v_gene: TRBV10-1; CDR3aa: CASSDRPGGPDTQYF; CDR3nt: TGCGCCAGCAGTGATCGACCAGGGGGGCCAGATACGCAGTATTTT
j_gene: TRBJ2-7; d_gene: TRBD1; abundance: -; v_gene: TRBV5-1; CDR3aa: CASSMITGGEQYF; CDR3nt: TGCGCCAGCAGCATGATAACAGGGGGCGAGCAGTACTTC
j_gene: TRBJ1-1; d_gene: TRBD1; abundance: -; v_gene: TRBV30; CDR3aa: CAWSVREGAAFF; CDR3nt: TGTGCCTGGAGTGTACGGGAGGGGGCAGCTTTCTTT
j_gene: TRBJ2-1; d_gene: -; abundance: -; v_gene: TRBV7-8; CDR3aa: CASSSNVAPLGDNEQFF; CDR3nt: TGTGCCAGCAGCTCTAACGTGGCCCCTCTCGGGGACAATGAGCAGTTCTTC
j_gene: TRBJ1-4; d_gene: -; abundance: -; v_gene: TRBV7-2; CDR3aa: CASSSREGEKLFF; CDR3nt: TGTGCCAGCAGCTCCAGGGAAGGTGAAAAACTGTTTTTT
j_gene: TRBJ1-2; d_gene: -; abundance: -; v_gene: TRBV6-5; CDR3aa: CASSYSYDSLDGYTF; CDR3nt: TGTGCCAGCAGTTACTCTTACGACAGCCTCGATGGCTACACCTTC
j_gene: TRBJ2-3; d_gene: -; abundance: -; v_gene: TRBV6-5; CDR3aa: CASSIPTTTDTQYF; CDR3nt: TGTGCCAGCAGTATACCGACTACCACAGATACGCAGTATTTT
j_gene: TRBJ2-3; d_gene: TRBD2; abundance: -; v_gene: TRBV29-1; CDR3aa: CSVEFRTLAGGITDTQYF; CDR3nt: TGCAGCGTTGAATTCCGTACACTAGCGGGGGGAATCACAGATACGCAGTATTTT
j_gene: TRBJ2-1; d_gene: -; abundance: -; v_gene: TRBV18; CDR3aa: CASSLGPFSAYNEQFF; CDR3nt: TGTGCCAGCTCTCTTGGACCGTTTAGCGCCTACAATGAGCAGTTCTTC
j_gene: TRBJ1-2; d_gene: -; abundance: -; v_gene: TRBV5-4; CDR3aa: CASSLDSYGYTF; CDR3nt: TGTGCCAGCAGCCTAGATTCCTATGGCTACACCTTC
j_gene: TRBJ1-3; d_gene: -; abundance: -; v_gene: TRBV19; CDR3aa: CASSTAGALSGNTIYF; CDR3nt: TGTGCCAGTAGTACCGCAGGGGCTTTGTCTGGAAACACCATATATTTT